This TCR beta chain was recovered during a study of blood T cells in healthy people across ages (dated by TCRdb to about 2015). General notes on the study: In model experiments, template switching captured about one uniquely barcoded TCR beta cDNA molecule for every two T cells. Two additional independent replicas of 1 million unique cDNA reads from the same blood draw were analyzed for two donors (one aged 18 to 30 and one aged 80 or older). Using deep sequencing normalized with unique cDNA molecular identifiers, the study measured how TCR beta repertoire diversity changes with age. The donors were divided into four age groups: young (average around 17 years), middle-aged (roughly 40), aged (around 67) and long-lived (82). What the work shows at the level of the full study, not this receptor alone: As age increased, observed TCR beta diversity per million T cells dropped in a roughly linear way, and a significant reduction was already evident by age around 41. Compared with the aged group, the long-lived group had more naive CD4+ T cells, fewer expanded clones and increased TCR diversity, suggesting age selection. Estimates of total diversity based on one million sequenced T cells were considered lower bounds and underestimates. Because the CMV infection status of the donors was unknown, age-related changes in expanded clonotypes may potentially have been confounded. Conclusive comparison of naive and antigen-experienced compartments was prevented by the profiling of bulk unsorted PBMCs. Observed TCR beta diversity correlated strongly with the percentage of naive T cells measured by flow cytometry.

The donors were 40 or so Caucasian individuals from Russia, aged roughly 6 to 100 years, who were systemically healthy. About 9.1 milliliters of peripheral blood were collected from each donor into EDTA-treated Vacutainer tubes. PBMCs were isolated by Ficoll-Paque density-gradient centrifugation, with at least 6.5 million obtained per sample. Total RNA was extracted from PBMCs with Trizol reagent, with at least 6 micrograms obtained per sample. For every donor, an aliquot of PBMCs went through flow cytometry to measure the percentages of naive CD45RAhigh/CD27high T cells. Libraries were prepared through 5' RACE. The reads were generated on an Illumina HiSeq 2500. A second about 6 to 11 cycle PCR used a sample-barcoded 5' primer and a J-beta primer mix. A unique molecular identifier was introduced onto each TCR beta cDNA molecule by a template-switch 5' adaptor carrying 12 random nucleotides. Each sample yielded at least 2.5 million CDR3-containing paired-end reads. First-strand cDNA synthesis was performed from all RNA using the Mint cDNA synthesis kit, with priming by a TRBC-specific oligonucleotide. After uracil-DNA glycosylase treatment, a first 18-cycle PCR used universal primers M1SS and BC2_uni_R on all cDNA. In the original analysis: Each sample was normalized by randomly selecting 1 million high-quality reads, each carrying a distinct molecular identifier. Reads sharing molecular identifiers were discarded rather than binned into consensus sequences. MiTCR, with a Q25 quality threshold and the strictest error-elimination algorithm, was used for CDR3 identification, clonotype clustering and error correction. Lower-bound total TCR beta diversity was estimated with a nonparametric unseen species model using Euler transformation. TCRdb's own reprocessing of the public reads used fastp at Q25 and MiXCR and kept productive beta chains. One record per CDR3 amino acid sequence lists the most common genes and DNA. TCRdb, not the original authors, processed these V and J calls. The sample contains fewer than 800,000 distinct CDR3 sequences, roughly 25% of them found a single time. The leading ten clones occupy more than 8% of the sample.

Only a few counts were recorded for this clonotype. Its antigen is unknown. No base quality information exists; no much larger clone differs at one position. The data also belong to a second study, concerning T cells of mothers and their children. Per that second paper: Donors were nine systemically healthy Caucasian individuals: three mothers and their six children. cDNA synthesis used all of the extracted RNA, with approximately 1.6 ug of RNA in each 15 ul reaction. In the second PCR, sample barcodes and 2-4 random nucleotides were introduced via the M1S primer. More than 8.5 million TCR beta CDR3 reads were obtained from each mother, and some 3 million reads were obtained from each child. In both related and unrelated pairs, thymic selection shapes the output of TCR recombination in a similar way, with inherited differences having only a minor effect. Related mother-child pairs always showed normalized repertoire overlap that was slightly higher than in unrelated mother-child pairs, though the difference was never significant. No persistent microchimeric T cell clones were found, with a detection sensitivity of around 100 clones per million clonotypes. In the study, deep NGS was used to compare the TCR beta repertoires of mothers and children, and features distinguishing related mother-child pairs from unrelated individuals were sought. On average, the children were around 11 +/- 4 years old, while the mothers were around 40 +/- 4 years old. After adapter ligation was performed with NEBNext reagents, the libraries were sequenced on an Illumina HiSeq 2000 with 100+100 nt paired-end reads. Mother and child libraries were prepared a month apart and sequenced in separate runs to prevent cross-contamination. For each donor, between roughly 500,000 and 2,200,000 distinct TCR beta clonotypes were identified. Naive TCR beta clonotypes were estimated from low-frequency clonotypes matched to each donor's FACS-determined naive share, without sorting.

This TCR was recovered from a boy aged 5-17 years in good health. Source material: blood.

The CDR3 loop reads CAIGMGLRVDTQYF. The DNA is as follows: TGTGCCATCGGAATGGGACTTCGAGTAGATACGCAGTATTTT. The chain is encoded by TRBV10-3 joined to TRBJ2-3; perhaps TRBD2 is the D gene, with 6 bases matching. Looking up the germline V gene yields CDR1 ENHRY and CDR2 SYGVKD. The V end loses 8 bases and the J end loses 5 bases, and a stretch of 17 bases separates them. CDR3 length: 14 amino acids, cysteine to phenylalanine. CDR3 DNA is the only sequence kept; it has 42 bases, read in frame from the first base.